Listed here is a single TCR beta chain. Blood CD8+ and CD4+ T cells underwent high-throughput TCR beta sequencing. It was negative isolation that provided the CD8+ and CD4+ T cells, whereas TEMRA cells were enriched by FACS. This entry belongs to a study of CD8 T cells in Susac syndrome. Background on the study: When blood was drawn, patients with Susac syndrome were on intravenous immunoglobulin alone, on corticosteroids, or therapy-naive.

cDNA came from about 0.5 to 1 ug RNA primed by random hexamers. The authors amplified TCR beta CDR3 across 54 Vbeta and 13 Jbeta using immunoSEQ multiplex PCR. TCRdb redid the calling of the immunoSEQ multiplex PCR reads with MiXCR, one entry per CDR3 protein. The sample yields fewer than 60,000 distinct CDR3 sequences, around 95% seen once. The CDR3 totals 16 residues. Germline V gene lookup returns CDR1 SQVTM and CDR2 ANQGSEA. V shed 2 bases and J shed 1 base, with 15 bases lying between them. The TCR comes from a human donor with Susac syndrome. Material for sequencing was CD8+ T cells from PBMCs. V gene TRBV29-1 combines with J gene TRBJ2-1; D is possibly TRBD1 (5 bases). The CDR3: CSVESRASPSYNEQFF. CDR3 nucleotides: TGCAGCGTTGAAAGCAGGGCCAGTCCGTCCTACAATGAGCAGTTCTTC.